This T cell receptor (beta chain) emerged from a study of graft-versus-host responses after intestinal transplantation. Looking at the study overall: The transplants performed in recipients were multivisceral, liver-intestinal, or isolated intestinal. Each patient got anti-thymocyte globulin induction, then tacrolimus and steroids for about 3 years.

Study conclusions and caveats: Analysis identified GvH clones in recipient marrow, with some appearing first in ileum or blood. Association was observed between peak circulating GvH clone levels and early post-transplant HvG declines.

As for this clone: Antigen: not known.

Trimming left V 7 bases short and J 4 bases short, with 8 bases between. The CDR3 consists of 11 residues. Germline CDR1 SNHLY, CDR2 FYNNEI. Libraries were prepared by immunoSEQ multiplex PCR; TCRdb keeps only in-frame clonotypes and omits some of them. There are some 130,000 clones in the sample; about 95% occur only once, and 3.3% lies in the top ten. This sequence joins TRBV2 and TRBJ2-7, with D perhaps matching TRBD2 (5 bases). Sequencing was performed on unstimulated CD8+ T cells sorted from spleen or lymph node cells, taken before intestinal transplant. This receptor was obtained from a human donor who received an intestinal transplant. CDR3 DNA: TGTGCCAGCACCGGACTTTACGAGCAGTACTTC. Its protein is CASTGLYEQYF.